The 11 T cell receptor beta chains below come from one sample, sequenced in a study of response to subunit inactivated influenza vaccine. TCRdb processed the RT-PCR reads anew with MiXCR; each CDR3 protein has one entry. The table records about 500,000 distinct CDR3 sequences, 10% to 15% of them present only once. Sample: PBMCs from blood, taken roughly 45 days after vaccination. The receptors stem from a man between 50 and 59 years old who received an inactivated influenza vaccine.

CDR3 bases: TGTGCCAGCAGCTTAGAGGTCAAAACTTGGGACATTCAGTACTTC. Residues: CASSLEVKTWDIQYF. This sequence joins TRBV7-8 and TRBJ2-4; D gene uncertain. V was pared by 1 base and J by 8 bases, with 15 bases between. Germline CDR1 reads SGHVS; CDR2 reads FQNEAQ. This CDR3 is built from 15 residues.

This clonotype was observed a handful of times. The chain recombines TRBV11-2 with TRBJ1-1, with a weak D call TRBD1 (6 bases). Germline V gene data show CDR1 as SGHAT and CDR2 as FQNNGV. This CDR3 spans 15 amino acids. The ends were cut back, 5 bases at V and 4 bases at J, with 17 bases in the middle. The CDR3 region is CASSALAGAGTEAFF. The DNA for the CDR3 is TGTGCCAGCAGCGCCTTGGCGGGGGCGGGCACTGAAGCTTTCTTT. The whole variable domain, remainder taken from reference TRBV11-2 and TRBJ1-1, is EAGVAQSPRYKIIEKRQSVAFWCNPISGHATLYWYQQILGQGPKLLIQFQNNGVVDDSQLPKDRFSAERLKGVDSTLKIQPAKLEDSAVYLCASSALAGAGTEAFFGQGTRLTVV.

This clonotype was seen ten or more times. The DNA of the CDR3 is TGCAGCGTTGAGAGAGGCGATAACTATGGCTACACCTTC. This encodes CSVERGDNYGYTF. This rearrangement joins TRBV29-1 to TRBJ1-2; D remains ambiguous. This CDR3 spans 13 amino acids. From germline, CDR1 is SQVTM and CDR2 ANQGSEA. Trimming stripped 3 bases from V and 1 base from J, with 9 bases between. Looking up the rest from reference TRBV29-1 and TRBJ1-2 gives the full variable domain: SAVISQKPSRDICQRGTSLTIQCQVDSQVTMMFWYRQQPGQSLTLIATANQGSEATYESGFVIDKFPISRPNLTFSTLTVSNMSPEDSSIYLCSVERGDNYGYTFGSGTRLTVV.

CDR3 residues: CASSRAGTGFEAYEQYF. CDR3 coding DNA: TGTGCCAGCAGCCGAGCCGGGACGGGGTTCGAGGCCTACGAGCAGTACTTC. The chain joins TRBV4-2 to TRBJ2-7, with D possibly being TRBD1 or TRBD2 (5 bases each). Germline V gives CDR1 LGHNA, CDR2 YNFKEQ. This CDR3 has 17 residues. Deletions cut 4 bases from V and 2 bases from J, with 21 bases between.

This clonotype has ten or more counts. CDR3 sequence: CASSSGRGGGELFF. For the CDR3, the DNA is TGTGCCAGCTCCAGCGGGAGAGGGGGCGGGGAGCTGTTTTTT. This rearrangement joins TRBV7-2 to TRBJ2-2, with 8 nucleotides matching TRBD2. This CDR3 contains 14 residues. Germline assignment: CDR1 SGHTA and CDR2 FQGNSA. Trimming removed 8 bases from V and 7 bases from J; junction bases left unmatched: 9.

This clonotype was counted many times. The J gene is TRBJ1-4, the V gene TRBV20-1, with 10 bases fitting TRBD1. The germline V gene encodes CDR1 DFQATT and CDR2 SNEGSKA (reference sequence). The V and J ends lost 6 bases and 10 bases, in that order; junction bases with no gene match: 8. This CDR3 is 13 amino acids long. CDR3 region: CSATGTGAGKLFF. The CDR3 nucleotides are TGCAGTGCCACCGGGACAGGGGCGGGAAAACTGTTTTTT.

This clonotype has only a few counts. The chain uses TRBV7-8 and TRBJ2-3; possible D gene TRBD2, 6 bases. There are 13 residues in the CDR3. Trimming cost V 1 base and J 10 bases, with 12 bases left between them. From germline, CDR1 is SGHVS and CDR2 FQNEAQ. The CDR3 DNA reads TGTGCCAGCAGCTTAGGGGACTTTCTTGCGCAGTATTTT. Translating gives CASSLGDFLAQYF.

CDR3 DNA sequence: TGCAGTGCTAGAGACGTACTAGGGGGGAGGGACTACAATGAGCAGTTCTTC. Encoded protein: CSARDVLGGRDYNEQFF. The chain couples TRBV20-1 to TRBJ2-1, with a possible D match to TRBD2 (7 bases). CDR1 is DFQATT and CDR2 is SNEGSKA in the germline V gene (reference sequence). Deletions cut 0 bases from V and 3 bases from J, with 18 bases between. The CDR3 runs to 17 residues.

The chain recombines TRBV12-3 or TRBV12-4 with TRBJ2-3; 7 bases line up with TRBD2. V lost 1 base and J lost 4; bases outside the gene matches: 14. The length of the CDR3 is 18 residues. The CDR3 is CASSLGRGRGSLADTQYF. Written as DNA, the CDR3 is TGTGCCAGCAGTTTAGGGCGGGGTCGCGGGAGTTTGGCAGATACGCAGTATTTT.

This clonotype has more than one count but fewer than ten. CDR3 sequence reads: CASSQDLQGSEKLFF. The CDR3 DNA reads as TGTGCCAGCAGCCAAGACTTACAGGGAAGTGAAAAACTGTTTTTT. The rearrangement joins TRBV3-2 to TRBJ1-4; the D call of TRBD1 is as the table states it, not checked on the DNA. TRBV3-2 is a pseudogene segment. The CDR3 covers 15 residues.

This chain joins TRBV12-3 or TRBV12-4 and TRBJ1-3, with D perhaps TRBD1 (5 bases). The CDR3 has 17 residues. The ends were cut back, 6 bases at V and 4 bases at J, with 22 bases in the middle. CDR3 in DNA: TGTGCCAGCAGCGACTCGACCTCAGGGTTCACAGGAAACACCATATATTTT. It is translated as CASSDSTSGFTGNTIYF.